One sample yielded the 9 T cell receptor beta chains listed below, sequenced in a study of Ad26.COV2.S vaccination and SARS-CoV-2 variants. Described treatment: roughly 18 received Ad26.COV2.S at low or high dose, single or two shots; a few received placebo; per-sample allocation not given. Day 63 following the first vaccine or placebo injection was when the samples were taken. Here immunoSEQ multiplex PCR was the method, and the copy in TCRdb shows in-frame clones only, minus some. The sample shows 350,000 to 500,000 clones, 80% to 95% of them seen only once. The sequences come from peripheral blood, collected in a trial of Ad26.COV2.S vaccine versus placebo. These receptors were obtained from a person between 18 and 60 years old who received the Ad26.COV2.S COVID-19 vaccine or a placebo.

The J gene is TRBJ2-7, the V gene TRBV10-3; unclear D gene. In germline, CDR1 is ENHRY, CDR2 SYGVKD. V shed 0 bases and J shed 0 bases, with 6 bases lying between them. This CDR3 has 14 residues. This CDR3 reads CAISESQNSYEQYF. The CDR3 DNA is TGTGCCATCAGTGAGTCACAGAACTCCTACGAGCAGTACTTC.

The chain has TRBV6-2 or TRBV6-3 and TRBJ2-7, with a tentative D call TRBD1 (5 bases). CDR1 MNHEY and CDR2 SVGEGT come from the germline V gene. This CDR3 contains 12 residues. V was trimmed by 2 bases and J by 6 bases, leaving 8 bases between them. This chain's CDR3 is CASSYGASEQYF. The CDR3 DNA reads TGTGCCAGCAGTTACGGGGCTTCCGAGCAGTACTTC.

The J gene is TRBJ2-3, the V gene TRBV10-3; D gene ambiguous. The CDR3 is 14 residues long. Trimming took off 0 bases at V and 5 bases at J, with 9 bases between the two ends. Germline CDR1 ENHRY, CDR2 SYGVKD. The DNA of the CDR3 is TGTGCCATCAGTGAGTCAGGCCCAATAGATACGCAGTATTTT. Protein sequence: CAISESGPIDTQYF.

The chain links TRBV9 to TRBJ1-2; D is perhaps TRBD1 (6 bases). V was cut by 0 bases and J by 4 bases, with 16 bases left in between. This CDR3 has 16 residues. Germline lookup yields CDR1 SGDLS and CDR2 YYNGEE. Here the CDR3 reads CASSVGDGRGSYGYTF. In DNA form, the CDR3 reads TGTGCCAGCAGCGTAGGCGACGGCAGGGGCAGCTATGGCTACACCTTC.

The chain's CDR3 is CRALPIGYTF. Here the CDR3 DNA reads TGCAGGGCCCTTCCTATTGGCTACACCTTC. The rearrangement joins TRBV20-1 to TRBJ1-2, with no clear D. Germline V gene sequence: CDR1 DFQATT, CDR2 SNEGSKA (reference sequence). The CDR3 spans 10 residues.

The chain employs TRBV5-5 and TRBJ2-1; D possibly corresponds to TRBD1 (5 bases). With 3 bases removed from V and 0 bases from J, the gap between germline ends came to 13 bases. From germline, CDR1 is SGHKS and CDR2 YYEKEE (reference sequence). The CDR3 covers 16 residues. The CDR3 loop is CASSSATGRSYNEQFF. CDR3 in DNA: TGTGCCAGCAGCTCTGCAACAGGTCGCTCCTACAATGAGCAGTTCTTC.

The chain has TRBV6-2 or TRBV6-3 and TRBJ1-1; D gene ambiguous. Germline assignment: CDR1 MNHEY and CDR2 SVGEGT. The CDR3 sequence is 13 residues long. V was cut by 0 bases and J by 4 bases, with 6 bases left in between. This chain's CDR3 is CASSYSGITEAFF. The CDR3 DNA sequence: TGTGCCAGCAGTTACTCGGGGATCACTGAAGCTTTCTTT.

The chain uses TRBV27 and TRBJ2-1; 11 bases agree with TRBD2. The germline V gene encodes CDR1 MNHEY and CDR2 SMNVEV (reference sequence). After removal of 4 bases from V and 1 base from J, the junction contained 3 bases not matched to a gene. CDR3 size: 16 residues. The CDR3 DNA reads as TGTGCCAGCAGTTCCCCTAGCGGGAGGTCCTACAATGAGCAGTTCTTC. Its translation is CASSSPSGRSYNEQFF.

The gene calls are TRBV7-8 and TRBJ1-1; D gene unclear. Germline V gene sequence: CDR1 SGHVS, CDR2 FQNEAQ. The CDR3 extends over 16 amino acids. V gave up 2 bases and J gave up 1 base, with 14 bases separating them. The CDR3 DNA follows: TGTGCCAGCAGCTTATCCCTGGGCCTTCAGAACACTGAAGCTTTCTTT. As protein: CASSLSLGLQNTEAFF. Drawing the rest from reference TRBV7-8 and TRBJ1-1, the complete variable domain is GAGVSQSPRYKVAKRGQDVALRCDPISGHVSLFWYQQALGQGPEFLTYFQNEAQLDKSGLPSDRFFAERPEGSVSTLKIQRTQQEDSAVYLCASSLSLGLQNTEAFFGQGTRLTVV.